The clone carrying this T cell receptor (beta chain) was seen many times. Its antigen is currently unknown. This specimen belongs to a study of T cells in Graves' hyperthyroidism and ophthalmopathy. J was trimmed by 6 bases and V by 6 bases; bases with no gene match: 8. This CDR3 contains 14 residues. Germline V gene sequence: CDR1 MDHEN, CDR2 SYDVKM. Study outcomes and limitations: Stable hyperthyroidism was told apart from ophthalmopathy by a model built on 13 V-J features.

Using RNA transcripts as the source, TCR beta CDR3 regions were amplified. The TCR CDR3 first-round RT-PCR relied on the HTBI primer set. A single record per CDR3 protein comes from TCRdb applying MiXCR to the multiplex PCR reads. The sample holds hundreds of thousands of distinct CDR3 sequences, roughly 14% seen once. Not enrolled were patients with uncontrolled infection, other autoimmune disease, pregnancy or lactation. When hyperthyroidism was first diagnosed, the blood sample was taken, preceding any ophthalmopathy symptoms. This TCR derives from a woman aged 18 to 35 with Graves' hyperthyroidism that later progressed to Graves' ophthalmopathy. Sequences were obtained from blood. The chain has TRBV28 and TRBJ1-2; TRBD1 matches 9 bases. The DNA of the CDR3 is TGTGCCAGCAGGTCCACGGGACAGGGTGATGGCTACACCTTC. Translated: CASRSTGQGDGYTF.